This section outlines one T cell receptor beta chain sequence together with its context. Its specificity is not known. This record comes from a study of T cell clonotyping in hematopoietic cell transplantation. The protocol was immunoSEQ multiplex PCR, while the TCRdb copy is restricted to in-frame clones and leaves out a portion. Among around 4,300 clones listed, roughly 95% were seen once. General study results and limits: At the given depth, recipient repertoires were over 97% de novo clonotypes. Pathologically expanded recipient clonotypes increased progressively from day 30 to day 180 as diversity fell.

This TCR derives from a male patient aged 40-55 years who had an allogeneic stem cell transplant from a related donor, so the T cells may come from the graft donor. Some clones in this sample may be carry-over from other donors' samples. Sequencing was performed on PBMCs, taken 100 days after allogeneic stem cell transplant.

The DNA for the CDR3 is TGTGCCAGCAGACCACAGGGTGGGGACGAGCAGTACTTC. This gives the protein CASRPQGGDEQYF. The V and J genes are TRBV6-5 and TRBJ2-7, with a possible D match to TRBD1 (6 bases). CDR3 length equals 13 residues. Deletions cut 6 bases from V and 5 bases from J, with 14 bases between. The germline CDR1 and CDR2 sequences are MNHEY and SVGAGI.